This is a list of T cell receptor beta chains from one sample in a study of blood T cell repertoires in COVID-19. Here immunoSEQ multiplex PCR was the method, and the copy in TCRdb shows in-frame clones only, minus some. The sample has 110,000 to 150,000 clones, just over 85% seen once. Sequenced material: PBMCs or T cells enriched from blood (not recorded which). The receptor source for this set is a man between 50 and 59 years old who had recovered from COVID-19. Each CDR3 is given with its conserved first and last residue. Fields, in order: D gene, J gene, V gene, clone size, CDR3 protein, CDR3 DNA. D genes are given only for firm matches. Only some rows state a clone size, as once, few, many or a class for expanded clones.

D: -
J: TRBJ2-7
V: TRBV10-3
size: -
CDR3: CAIGDSTVYEQYF
DNA: TGTGCCATCGGGGACTCAACCGTCTACGAGCAGTACTTC

D: -
J: TRBJ2-7
V: TRBV19
size: -
CDR3: CASSLEGVSYEQYF
DNA: TGTGCCAGTAGCCTGGAAGGGGTTTCCTACGAGCAGTACTTC

D: TRBD2
J: TRBJ2-7
V: TRBV6-6
size: -
CDR3: CASRAGTSVSYEQYF
DNA: TGTGCCAGTCGAGCCGGGACTAGCGTCTCCTACGAGCAGTACTTC

D: -
J: TRBJ2-7
V: TRBV6-2/TRBV6-3
size: -
CDR3: CASSDGSGYEQYF
DNA: TGTGCCAGCAGTGACGGGAGTGGATACGAGCAGTACTTC

D: TRBD2
J: TRBJ2-5
V: TRBV5-1
size: -
CDR3: CASSPWTSGGKETQYF
DNA: TGCGCCAGCAGCCCCTGGACTAGCGGGGGAAAAGAGACCCAGTACTTC

D: -
J: TRBJ1-5
V: TRBV28
size: medium-sized
CDR3: CATSVEGNQPQHF
DNA: TGTGCCACCTCGGTGGAGGGAAATCAGCCCCAGCATTTT

D: TRBD2
J: TRBJ2-1
V: TRBV9
size: few
CDR3: CASSPRLASYNEQFF
DNA: TGTGCCAGCAGCCCCCGACTAGCGAGCTACAATGAGCAGTTCTTC

D: -
J: TRBJ2-7
V: TRBV5-1
size: -
CDR3: CASSSRPTGTNYEQYF
DNA: TGCGCCAGCAGTTCTAGGCCGACCGGGACAAACTACGAGCAGTACTTC

D: -
J: TRBJ1-4
V: TRBV7-6
size: few
CDR3: CASTPYRGEKLFF
DNA: TGTGCCAGCACCCCCTATCGAGGTGAAAAACTGTTTTTT

D: -
J: TRBJ1-1
V: TRBV2
size: -
CDR3: CASSDRGRGEAFF
DNA: TGTGCCAGCAGTGATCGGGGGAGGGGTGAAGCTTTCTTT

D: -
J: TRBJ1-5
V: TRBV5-4
size: -
CDR3: CASSHSTGINQPQHF
DNA: TGTGCCAGCAGCCATTCGACAGGTATTAATCAGCCCCAGCATTTT

D: TRBD1
J: TRBJ1-1
V: TRBV4-1
size: few
CDR3: CASSQGRPGQGRSEAFF
DNA: TGCGCCAGCAGCCAAGGGAGGCCGGGACAGGGCCGGTCTGAAGCTTTCTTT

D: TRBD1
J: TRBJ2-1
V: TRBV11-2
size: -
CDR3: CASSLERTGVNEQFF
DNA: TGTGCCAGCAGCTTAGAAAGGACAGGGGTCAATGAGCAGTTCTTC

D: -
J: TRBJ2-7
V: TRBV7-2
size: -
CDR3: CASSFDPADSLLYEQYF
DNA: TGTGCCAGCAGCTTTGATCCGGCAGACTCCTTGCTCTACGAGCAGTACTTC

D: -
J: TRBJ1-1
V: TRBV19
size: -
CDR3: CASRFYGGGNTEAFF
DNA: TGTGCCAGTAGATTTTACGGGGGGGGCAACACTGAAGCTTTCTTT

D: TRBD2
J: TRBJ2-1
V: TRBV5-1
size: -
CDR3: CASSRQREVTYNEQFF
DNA: TGCGCCAGCAGCAGACAGCGGGAGGTTACCTACAATGAGCAGTTCTTC

D: -
J: TRBJ1-1
V: TRBV18
size: -
CDR3: CASSPKEPVARAKAFF
DNA: TGTGCCAGCTCGCCCAAAGAACCCGTTGCACGTGCGAAAGCTTTCTTT

D: TRBD1
J: TRBJ1-2
V: TRBV4-3
size: few
CDR3: CASSQRGQGGGYTF
DNA: TGCGCCAGCAGCCAGAGGGGACAGGGAGGTGGCTACACCTTC

D: TRBD1
J: TRBJ1-1
V: TRBV5-1
size: -
CDR3: CASSSPTGMNTEAFF
DNA: TGCGCCAGCAGCTCTCCGACAGGGATGAACACTGAAGCTTTCTTT

D: -
J: TRBJ1-1
V: TRBV3-1/TRBV3-2
size: -
CDR3: CASRQAPTEAFF
DNA: TGTGCCAGCAGACAGGCTCCCACTGAAGCTTTCTTT

D: TRBD1
J: TRBJ1-4
V: TRBV18
size: -
CDR3: CASSQLWDSQKLFF
DNA: TGTGCCAGCTCACAACTTTGGGACAGTCAAAAACTGTTTTTT

D: -
J: TRBJ2-7
V: TRBV18
size: -
CDR3: CASSTGQYEQYF
DNA: TGTGCCAGCTCAACGGGACAATACGAGCAGTACTTC

D: TRBD1
J: TRBJ2-7
V: TRBV18
size: -
CDR3: CASSPSRQGSTEQYF
DNA: TGTGCCAGCTCACCCTCAAGACAGGGGTCTACCGAGCAGTACTTC

D: -
J: TRBJ2-5
V: TRBV9
size: once
CDR3: CASSVLGHTQETQYF
DNA: TGTGCCAGCAGCGTCCTCGGACACACTCAAGAGACCCAGTACTTC

D: -
J: TRBJ2-3
V: TRBV5-4
size: -
CDR3: CASRIGSVPDTQYF
DNA: TGTGCCAGCAGGATAGGTAGCGTCCCAGATACGCAGTATTTT

D: TRBD1
J: TRBJ2-1
V: TRBV24-1
size: -
CDR3: CATSDPTGGASVEQFF
DNA: TGTGCCACCAGTGACCCGACAGGGGGCGCCTCGGTGGAGCAGTTCTTC